The source of this TCR beta chain is a study of technical replicates of blood from a handful of donors. The method was immunoSEQ multiplex PCR; TCRdb's version includes in-frame clones alone and lacks a portion of them. This repertoire shows around 76,000 clones, 95% to 99% found once; its top ten account for approximately 0.2%. Germline CDR1 and CDR2: GTSNPN and SVGIG (reference sequence). V shed 2 bases and J shed 0 bases, with 7 bases lying between them. There are 13 residues in the CDR3. The clonotype comes from a human donor in good health. Material: T cells isolated from PBMCs. The chain has TRBV30 and TRBJ1-2; D unresolved. CDR3 bases: TGTGCCTGGAGTTCGGGGTCTAACTATGGCTACACCTTC. The encoded protein is CAWSSGSNYGYTF.